This passage covers 3 T cell receptor beta chains from one sample sequenced in a study of blood T cell repertoires in COVID-19. The table came from immunoSEQ multiplex PCR; TCRdb's copy has only in-frame clones and leaves some out. The data hold 20,000 to 25,000 clones, with approximately 90% observed a single time. Sequenced input: peripheral blood. Receptors were obtained from a woman of 80 years or more with active COVID-19.

The chain uses TRBV25-1 and TRBJ1-6; 7 positions match TRBD1. V was pared by 0 bases and J by 6 bases, with 2 bases of the junction left unmatched. The CDR3 has 15 amino acids. Germline V gene sequence: CDR1 MGHDK, CDR2 SYGVNS. The CDR3 coding sequence is TGTGCCAGCAGTGAATACGGGACAGTTAATTCACCCCTCCACTTT. Protein sequence: CASSEYGTVNSPLHF.

This clone was seen a single time. The chain carries TRBV3-1 (or the pseudogene TRBV3-2) and TRBJ2-1; 8 bases align to TRBD1. The CDR3 sequence is 14 residues long. CDR1 is LGHDT and CDR2 is YNNKEL in the germline V gene (reference sequence). V trimming: 4 bases; J trimming: 7 bases; junction bases outside the gene matches: 6. The CDR3: CASSRQGALNEQFF. The CDR3 DNA reads as TGTGCCAGCAGCCGGCAGGGGGCGCTTAATGAGCAGTTCTTC.

V gene TRBV7-9 combines with J gene TRBJ1-2; a weak D match, TRBD1 (6 bases). The length of the CDR3 is 11 residues. V shed 5 bases and J shed 7 bases, with 8 bases lying between them. CDR1 SEHNR and CDR2 FQNEAQ come from the germline V gene (reference sequence). The CDR3 DNA sequence: TGTGCCAGCAGCCTCAGGGGTGGCTACACCTTC. It codes for CASSLRGGYTF.